This T cell receptor (beta chain) was recorded in a study of T-cell memory formation after mild COVID-19. Points from the study as a whole: Researchers found some responding clones in pre-infection memory, a sign that cross-reactive memory joined. Later expanders leaned CD4+, whereas clones that contracted between day 15 and 85 were balanced CD4/CD8. The study found contracting CD4+ clones mainly in CM and EM and contracting CD8+ clones in EMRA.

For this clonotype: The antigen remains unidentified.

From germline, CDR1 is SQVTM and CDR2 ANQGSEA. The CDR3 has 13 amino acids. The V end lost 7 bases, the J end lost 0 bases, and 9 bases lay between the germline ends. 5'RACE primed from the constant segment yielded TCR alpha and TCR beta cDNA libraries bearing sample barcodes and UMIs. MiXCR, run by TCRdb on the 5' RACE reads, gives a single entry per CDR3 protein. The sample lists some 150,000 distinct CDR3 sequences, about 25% seen once, with 24% in the top ten. This TCR was recovered from an adult woman who had mild COVID-19 (a few samples of this study predate the infection). Cell type and time point are not known. The rearrangement links TRBV29-1 to TRBJ2-2; D possibly matches TRBD1 or TRBD2 (5 bases each). Sequencing input: PBMCs or a T cell subset sorted from them (not recorded which). This CDR3 reads CSGGDPNTGELFF. Here the CDR3 DNA reads TGCAGCGGAGGGGACCCGAACACCGGGGAGCTGTTTTTT.